These 29 T cell receptor beta chains were all obtained from the same sample, sequenced in a study of STAT3 mutations in large granular lymphocyte leukemia. Sequencing used immunoSEQ multiplex PCR; TCRdb keeps in-frame clones, though not all of them. This sample contains some 2,200 clones. These receptors have no identified antigens. Regarding the study as a whole: Every T-cell large granular lymphocyte leukemia patient had at least one immunodominant TCR beta clonotype.

Sequencing input: PBMCs. All receptors derive from a human donor with T large granular lymphocyte leukemia. The donor label of this sample is uncertain. Some clones in this sample may be carry-over from other donors' samples.

With respect to this clone: Likely a read error: the CDR3 ends without its conserved phenylalanine or tryptophan. Because the CDR3's place on the DNA is in doubt, the DNA is left out and the CDR3 is given as listed by TCRdb. The rearrangement uses TRBV5-1 and TRBJ2-1; TRBD2, the table's D call, lacks a check against the DNA. Per germline, CDR1 SGHRS and CDR2 YFSETQ. The CDR3 length is 11 residues, termini included. CDR3 residues: CASSPGTGYNE.

In regard to this clone: The conserved phenylalanine or tryptophan normally closing the CDR3 is absent here, so this likely arose from a read error. The DNA is left out, because the CDR3 cannot be placed on it with certainty; the CDR3 is given as TCRdb lists it. V is TRBV11-2 and J is TRBJ1-2; the table assigns TRBD1, which was not confirmed against the DNA. From its first to its last residue, the CDR3 has 10 amino acids. Germline assignment: CDR1 SGHAT and CDR2 FQNNGV. The CDR3: CASSLAFAQG.

In the case of this clone: The missing conserved phenylalanine or tryptophan at the end of this CDR3 makes a read error likely. It is unclear where the CDR3 begins or ends on the DNA, so no DNA is shown, and the CDR3 is as TCRdb lists it. The chain is built from TRBV19 and TRBJ2-4; the D segment call TRBD1 is taken from the table without a DNA check. CDR1 and CDR2 (germline): LNHDA, SQIVND (reference sequence). The CDR3 is 12 amino acids in total, end residues counted. CDR3 sequence reads: CASRLKGLAKNI.

Points on this clone: Since the CDR3 does not end with the conserved phenylalanine or tryptophan, this likely comes from a read error. No DNA is shown, since the ends of the CDR3 on it are uncertain; the CDR3 is the one TCRdb lists. This CDR3 is CASSLYGIPPDT. The rearrangement links TRBV7-9 to TRBJ2-3; the table's D call, TRBD1, has no DNA check behind it. Germline CDR1 reads SEHNR; CDR2 reads FQNEAQ (reference sequence). The CDR3 length equals 12 residues, ends included.

Notes on this clone: Because it lacks the conserved phenylalanine or tryptophan at the end, this CDR3 is likely a read error. The DNA is left out, because the CDR3 cannot be placed on it with certainty; the CDR3 is given as TCRdb lists it. This chain connects TRBV7-8 to TRBJ1-2. The germline CDR1 and CDR2 sequences are SGHVS and FQNEAQ. The CDR3 extends over 10 residues, inclusive of both ends. This CDR3 is CASSSESGVG.

This clone is classed as medium-sized by frequency. This CDR3 is missing its conserved last phenylalanine or tryptophan, likely due to a read error. The limits of the CDR3 on the DNA are not certain, so only TCRdb's listed CDR3 is given. This chain connects TRBV5-6 to TRBJ1-1; the table names TRBD1, a call not compared with the DNA. The CDR3 length equals 10 residues, ends included. Germline V lookup: CDR1 SGHDT, CDR2 YYEEEE. The CDR3: CASRRTENTE.

Concerning this clone itself: Lacking the conserved final phenylalanine or tryptophan, this CDR3 likely reflects a read error. The DNA is left out, because the CDR3 cannot be placed on it with certainty; the CDR3 is given as TCRdb lists it. The chain links TRBV6-1 to TRBJ2-5; TRBD1, as called in the table, went unchecked against the DNA. The CDR3 sequence runs 11 residues, both termini included. Looked up from germline, CDR1 is MNHNS and CDR2 is SASEGT. CDR3 in amino acids: CASSEFGVGET.

Considering frequency, this clone is medium-sized. The CDR3 carries no conserved terminal phenylalanine or tryptophan, so it likely arises from a read error. Because the CDR3's place on the DNA is in doubt, the DNA is left out and the CDR3 is given as listed by TCRdb. V is TRBV3-1 (or the pseudogene TRBV3-2) and J is TRBJ1-6; the DNA was not compared with TRBD1, the D call given in the table. The germline gives CDR1 LGHDT, CDR2 YNNKEL (reference sequence). 14 amino acids form the CDR3, both terminal residues included. The CDR3 region is CASSQDWAGSYNSP.

To note about this clone: Given the absence of the conserved phenylalanine or tryptophan at the CDR3 end, a read error is likely. Because the CDR3's place on the DNA is in doubt, the DNA is left out and the CDR3 is given as listed by TCRdb. This chain links TRBV5-1 with TRBJ2-2; TRBD1, as called in the table, went unchecked against the DNA. The CDR3 totals 14 residues, both ends included. The germline gives CDR1 SGHRS, CDR2 YFSETQ. CDR3 sequence: CASSPLNRLSNTGE.

This clone is called medium-sized (0.01 to 0.1%) based on its frequency. The CDR3 ends on some other residue instead of the conserved phenylalanine or tryptophan, so this is likely a read error. The DNA is left out, because the CDR3 cannot be placed on it with certainty; the CDR3 is given as TCRdb lists it. The chain couples TRBV11-3 to TRBJ2-1; TRBD1, the D gene given by the table, was not confirmed from the DNA. Germline V gene data show CDR1 as SGHNT and CDR2 as YENEEA. The length of the CDR3 is 10 amino acids, counting both ends. CDR3 region: CASSRGPTNE.

In regard to this clone: The final CDR3 position lacks the conserved phenylalanine or tryptophan, pointing to a likely read error. Because the CDR3's place on the DNA is in doubt, the DNA is left out and the CDR3 is given as listed by TCRdb. J is TRBJ2-1 and V is TRBV7-8; no check of the table's D call, TRBD1, against the DNA was made. The V gene's germline CDR1 is SGHVS and CDR2 FQNEAQ. The CDR3 length is 8 residues, termini included. CDR3: CASSLGGE.

On this clone itself: No conserved phenylalanine or tryptophan is present at the end of the CDR3, so a read error is the likely explanation. The DNA is omitted, as the CDR3 cannot be located on it reliably, and the CDR3 follows TCRdb's listing. The chain employs TRBV5-1 and TRBJ2-1; TRBD2, as called in the table, went unchecked against the DNA. The CDR3 region is 13 residues in length, termini included. CDR1 is SGHRS and CDR2 is YFSETQ in the germline V gene. CDR3 sequence: CASSAGTSGLYNE.

Concerning this clone: As the CDR3 is not closed by the conserved phenylalanine or tryptophan, this likely results from a read error. The limits of the CDR3 on the DNA are not certain, so only TCRdb's listed CDR3 is given. V is TRBV7-2 and J is TRBJ1-2; the listed D gene, TRBD1, was not tested against the DNA. Termini included, the CDR3 measures 11 amino acids. The germline gives CDR1 SGHTA, CDR2 FQGNSA. This CDR3 reads CASSLAGQNYG.

As regards this clone: No conserved phenylalanine or tryptophan ends this CDR3, so it is likely a read error. The limits of the CDR3 on the DNA are not certain, so only TCRdb's listed CDR3 is given. The V and J genes are TRBV20-1 and TRBJ2-7; the listed D gene, TRBD1, was not tested against the DNA. The germline V gene has CDR1 DFQATT and CDR2 SNEGSKA (reference sequence). The length of the CDR3 is 9 amino acids, counting both ends. This chain's CDR3 is CSALGPHYE.

Points on this clone: As the CDR3 is not closed by the conserved phenylalanine or tryptophan, this likely results from a read error. No DNA is shown, since the ends of the CDR3 on it are uncertain; the CDR3 is the one TCRdb lists. The chain recombines TRBV11-1 with TRBJ2-1; the table's D call TRBD2 went unverified against the DNA. Germline loops: CDR1 SGHAT, CDR2 FQDESV (reference sequence). The CDR3 is 10 amino acids in total, end residues counted. The CDR3 region is CASSYDSDNE.

This clone counts as medium-sized (0.01 to 0.1%) by frequency. No conserved phenylalanine or tryptophan is present at the end of the CDR3, so a read error is the likely explanation. The DNA is omitted, as the CDR3 cannot be located on it reliably, and the CDR3 follows TCRdb's listing. The gene calls are TRBV7-2 and TRBJ2-5; TRBD1, the table's D call, was not compared with the DNA. The germline CDR1 and CDR2 sequences are SGHTA and FQGNSA. The CDR3 region is 10 residues in length, termini included. CDR3 region: CASSRRGVET.

Regarding this clone: No conserved phenylalanine or tryptophan ends this CDR3, so it is likely a read error. The limits of the CDR3 on the DNA are not certain, so only TCRdb's listed CDR3 is given. The CDR3 spells CASSLASEGDT. The genes are TRBV5-5 and TRBJ2-3; the table's D call TRBD1 went unverified against the DNA. Germline V gene data show CDR1 as SGHKS and CDR2 as YYEKEE (reference sequence). The CDR3 region is 11 residues in length, termini included.

Comments on this clone: This likely comes from a read error, as the CDR3 has no conserved phenylalanine or tryptophan at its end. The DNA is omitted, as the CDR3 cannot be located on it reliably, and the CDR3 follows TCRdb's listing. This chain joins TRBV7-9 and TRBJ2-4; the table's D gene call, TRBD2, was not cross checked with the DNA. CDR1 is SEHNR and CDR2 is FQNEAQ in the germline V gene (reference sequence). Termini included, the CDR3 measures 9 amino acids. This CDR3 reads CASSKEAGI.

Notes on this clone: This likely comes from a read error, as the CDR3 has no conserved phenylalanine or tryptophan at its end. The DNA is left out, because the CDR3 cannot be placed on it with certainty; the CDR3 is given as TCRdb lists it. The chain is built from TRBV25-1 and TRBJ2-7; the D segment call TRBD1 is taken from the table without a DNA check. Germline V gives CDR1 MGHDK, CDR2 SYGVNS. The CDR3 length is 10 residues, termini included. The CDR3 sequence is CASFFDEGGE.

In regard to this clone: Since the CDR3 does not end with the conserved phenylalanine or tryptophan, this likely comes from a read error. The DNA is omitted, as the CDR3 cannot be located on it reliably, and the CDR3 follows TCRdb's listing. The chain couples TRBV2 to TRBJ1-5; the listed D gene, TRBD1, was not tested against the DNA. CDR1 is SNHLY, CDR2 FYNNEI, per germline. Ends included, the CDR3 has 11 residues. The CDR3 reads CASTSGRYNQP.

With respect to this clone: In this CDR3 the conserved last residue, phenylalanine or tryptophan, is missing, so a read error is likely. The DNA is omitted, as the CDR3 cannot be located on it reliably, and the CDR3 follows TCRdb's listing. The rearrangement joins TRBV11-1 to TRBJ2-1; the D call of TRBD1 is as the table states it, not checked on the DNA. The CDR3 has 10 residues if both end residues are counted. CDR1 and CDR2 (germline): SGHAT, FQDESV (reference sequence). CDR3 in amino acids: CASSLDRYNE.

Comment on this clone: The conserved final phenylalanine or tryptophan is absent from the CDR3, which likely points to a read error. The limits of the CDR3 on the DNA are not certain, so only TCRdb's listed CDR3 is given. The rearrangement uses TRBV18 and TRBJ1-4; the table's D call, TRBD1, was not checked against the DNA. 12 amino acids form the CDR3, both terminal residues included. In germline, CDR1 is KGHSH, CDR2 LQKENI. CDR3 sequence: CASSPVELDSEK.

Concerning this clone: Likely a read error: the CDR3 ends without its conserved phenylalanine or tryptophan. Because the CDR3's place on the DNA is in doubt, the DNA is left out and the CDR3 is given as listed by TCRdb. The chain uses TRBV19 and TRBJ2-7; the table assigns TRBD1, which was not confirmed against the DNA. The CDR3 is 11 residues long, ends included. Germline V gene sequence: CDR1 LNHDA, CDR2 SQIVND (reference sequence). The CDR3 sequence: CASSTGQGTYE.

Points on this clone: This CDR3 fails to terminate in the conserved phenylalanine or tryptophan, so it likely reflects a read error. The DNA is left out, because the CDR3 cannot be placed on it with certainty; the CDR3 is given as TCRdb lists it. V usage is TRBV19 and J usage is TRBJ1-2; whether TRBD1, the table's D call, matches the DNA was not checked. The germline V gene encodes CDR1 LNHDA and CDR2 SQIVND (reference sequence). The CDR3 length is 11 residues, termini included. The CDR3 sequence is CASSIIAQKHG.

Remarks on this clone: The CDR3 does not end in the conserved phenylalanine or tryptophan, so this is likely a read error. Because the CDR3's place on the DNA is in doubt, the DNA is left out and the CDR3 is given as listed by TCRdb. The chain couples TRBV5-1 to TRBJ2-1; the D segment call TRBD1 is taken from the table without a DNA check. The CDR3 extends over 10 residues, inclusive of both ends. From germline, CDR1 is SGHRS and CDR2 YFSETQ. The CDR3 is CASSLDRTNE.

In regard to this clone: The conserved phenylalanine or tryptophan is not found at the CDR3 terminus, so this likely reflects a read error. No DNA is shown, since the ends of the CDR3 on it are uncertain; the CDR3 is the one TCRdb lists. V usage is TRBV7-9 and J usage is TRBJ1-4; the table names TRBD1, a call not compared with the DNA. The germline CDR1 and CDR2 sequences are SEHNR and FQNEAQ (reference sequence). The CDR3 has 11 residues if both end residues are counted. The CDR3 spells CASSPDRGDEK.

On this clone: No conserved phenylalanine or tryptophan is present at the end of the CDR3, so a read error is the likely explanation. The limits of the CDR3 on the DNA are not certain, so only TCRdb's listed CDR3 is given. J is TRBJ2-4 and V is TRBV19; the table's D call TRBD1 went unverified against the DNA. The CDR3 is 10 residues long, counting both termini. Germline lookup yields CDR1 LNHDA and CDR2 SQIVND (reference sequence). CDR3 loop: CASKSETGNI.

Comments on this clone: The CDR3 ends on some other residue instead of the conserved phenylalanine or tryptophan, so this is likely a read error. No DNA is shown, since the ends of the CDR3 on it are uncertain; the CDR3 is the one TCRdb lists. The CDR3 loop reads CSALGLAGGPVSPDT. This sequence joins TRBV20-1 and TRBJ2-3; the table's D call of TRBD2 was not tested on the DNA. The CDR3 is made up of 15 amino acids, end residues included. From germline, CDR1 is DFQATT and CDR2 SNEGSKA (reference sequence).

Concerning this clone: The conserved final phenylalanine or tryptophan is absent from the CDR3, which likely points to a read error. It is unclear where the CDR3 begins or ends on the DNA, so no DNA is shown, and the CDR3 is as TCRdb lists it. The V gene is TRBV6-1, the J gene TRBJ1-1; TRBD1 is the table's D call, not checked against the DNA. Both ends counted, the CDR3 spans 15 residues. Germline V CDR1 and CDR2: MNHNS, SASEGT. This chain's CDR3 is CASSERLNVGGMNTE.